Each of the 27 T cell receptor beta chains below was sequenced from the same sample in a study of PD-L1 blockade in urothelial cancer. Using immunoSEQ multiplex PCR, the repertoire was profiled, and TCRdb retains in-frame clones only, with some absent. The top ten hold 2.4% of the sample, which has approximately 110,000 clones, 70% to 90% seen once. The sample was PBMCs, taken around atezolizumab (anti-PD-L1) treatment. The receptors here all came from a man aged 50 or older with urothelial cancer.

This clone was recorded only once. V and J are TRBV19 and TRBJ1-2, with 8 bases fitting TRBD1. Trimming at V came to 5 bases and at J to 4 bases, leaving 12 bases not matched to a gene. The CDR3 loop spans 16 amino acids. CDR1 and CDR2 (germline): LNHDA, SQIVND (reference sequence). The chain's CDR3 is CASSFGGQDLIYGYTF. The CDR3 DNA reads as TGTGCCAGTAGTTTCGGGGGACAGGACTTAATCTATGGCTACACCTTC.

The DNA of the CDR3 is TGTGCCAGCAGCCTCGACAGCCAAGAGACCCAGTACTTC. This sequence encodes CASSLDSQETQYF. The rearrangement uses TRBV28 and TRBJ2-5; maybe TRBD1 (5 bases). The CDR3 covers 13 residues. Deletions cut 6 bases from V and 1 base from J, with 9 bases between. CDR1 is MDHEN, CDR2 SYDVKM, per germline.

The rearrangement links TRBV27 to TRBJ1-6, with a tentative D call TRBD1 (6 bases). The germline V and J ends were trimmed by 2 bases and 6 bases, with 14 bases remaining between them. This CDR3 region has 16 residues. The V gene's germline CDR1 is MNHEY and CDR2 SMNVEV (reference sequence). CDR3 sequence (DNA): TGTGCCAGCAGTTTACGGATAGGGGGAAGTAATTCACCCCTCCACTTT. This translates into CASSLRIGGSNSPLHF.

The rearrangement joins TRBV28 to TRBJ2-5; D may be TRBD1 (6 bases). Germline V lookup: CDR1 MDHEN, CDR2 SYDVKM. Trimming pared 3 bases from V and 3 bases from J, leaving 17 bases between. The CDR3 runs 16 residues. Here the CDR3 DNA reads TGTGCCAGCAGTTTGTGGGGTAGGGGGTCGGAAGAGACCCAGTACTTC. Residues: CASSLWGRGSEETQYF.

The V gene is TRBV5-4, the J gene TRBJ2-4; the D gene is possibly TRBD1 (5 bases). V was clipped by 1 base and J by 6 bases, with 5 bases between them. The CDR3 totals 12 residues. Germline CDR1 reads SGHNT; CDR2 reads YYREEE (reference sequence). CDR3 DNA: TGTGCCAGCAGCTTGCAGGGAAACATTCAGTACTTC. Its translation is CASSLQGNIQYF.

The chain employs TRBV4-2 and TRBJ1-6; possible D gene TRBD1, 6 bases. V was shortened by 0 bases and J by 0 bases, with 12 bases between the two germline ends. The CDR3 is 18 residues long. Germline CDR1 and CDR2: LGHNA and YNFKEQ. The CDR3 DNA follows: TGTGCCAGCAGCCAAGAGGCCTTACAGGGCTCCTATAATTCACCCCTCCACTTT. As protein: CASSQEALQGSYNSPLHF.

This clone appeared a few times. This sequence joins TRBV6-5 and TRBJ1-6, with TRBD1 identical over 9 bases. Germline-derived CDR1 and CDR2 are MNHEY and SVGAGI. The CDR3 is made up of 15 amino acids. The ends lost 5 bases at V and 8 bases at J; junction bases unmatched: 7. CDR3 in amino acids: CASSTTTGGYSPLHF. In DNA, the CDR3 is TGTGCCAGCAGTACGACGACAGGGGGTTATTCACCCCTCCACTTT.

V and J are TRBV2 and TRBJ1-4; 8 nucleotides agree with TRBD1. V gave up 9 bases and J gave up 8 bases; unmatched junction bases: 8. This CDR3 is built from 13 residues. The germline CDR1 and CDR2 sequences are SNHLY and FYNNEI. The CDR3 sequence: CASNNRGLEKLFF. The CDR3 DNA sequence: TGTGCCAGTAATAACAGGGGGTTGGAAAAACTGTTTTTT.

The chain uses TRBV5-6 and TRBJ1-1; D call uncertain. The germline V gene has CDR1 SGHDT and CDR2 YYEEEE. The V and J ends lost 0 bases and 5 bases respectively, with 11 bases between them. CDR3 length: 14 amino acids. CDR3 DNA: TGTGCCAGCAGCTTGGCCGCGAGGGAAACTGAAGCTTTCTTT. Translation gives CASSLAARETEAFF.

The chain has TRBV30 and TRBJ1-3; D not resolved. The germline V and J ends were trimmed by 8 bases and 4 bases, with 12 bases remaining between them. From germline, CDR1 is GTSNPN and CDR2 SVGIG (reference sequence). This CDR3 is built from 12 residues. Here the CDR3 reads CAGGQLGNTIYF. DNA of the CDR3: TGTGCCGGAGGGCAGTTGGGAAACACCATATATTTT. The whole variable domain, remainder taken from reference TRBV30 and TRBJ1-3, is SQTIHQWPATLVQPVGSPLSLECTVEGTSNPNLYWYRQAAGRGLQLLFYSVGIGQISSEVPQNLSASRPQDRQFILSSKKLLLSDSGFYLCAGGQLGNTIYFGEGSWLTVV.

The chain links TRBV29-1 to TRBJ2-1; 8 bases align to TRBD2. The length of the CDR3 is 19 residues. Germline V gene data show CDR1 as SQVTM and CDR2 as ANQGSEA. V lost 3 bases to trimming and J lost 0 bases; unmatched junction nucleotides: 16. The CDR3 region has the DNA TGCAGCGTTGATGGGATAAAATCGGGGAGCGGGAGCTCCTACAATGAGCAGTTCTTC. Its translation: CSVDGIKSGSGSSYNEQFF.

This clone was found once. This chain links TRBV5-1 with TRBJ2-1; D perhaps matches TRBD1 (5 bases). V was shortened by 4 bases and J by 9 bases, with 20 bases between the two germline ends. CDR3 length: 15 amino acids. Germline loops: CDR1 SGHRS, CDR2 YFSETQ. In nucleotides, the CDR3 is TGCGCCAGCAGCATTGGGCAGGGTTTTGTATTTGAGCAGTTCTTC. The encoded protein is CASSIGQGFVFEQFF.

This clone was seen only once. The chain uses TRBV7-2 and TRBJ2-1; D is perhaps TRBD1 (7 bases). Germline V gene sequence: CDR1 SGHTA, CDR2 FQGNSA. V dropped 7 bases and J dropped 6 bases, with 16 bases sitting between them. This CDR3 comprises 14 residues. CDR3 loop: CASNSGGLGNEQFF. CDR3 DNA sequence: TGTGCCAGCAACTCAGGGGGGTTGGGCAATGAGCAGTTCTTC. The variable domain in full, with the rest retrieved from reference TRBV7-2 and TRBJ2-1, is GAGVSQSPSNKVTEKGKDVELRCDPISGHTALYWYRQSLGQGLEFLIYFQGNSAPDKSGLPSDRFSAERTGGSVSTLTIQRTQQEDSAVYLCASNSGGLGNEQFFGPGTRLTVL.

The chain links TRBV7-8 to TRBJ2-2; D ambiguous. The V end lost 2 bases, the J end lost 0 bases, and 13 bases lay between the germline ends. The CDR3 has 17 amino acids. Germline V CDR1 and CDR2: SGHVS, FQNEAQ. The CDR3 sequence: CASSLRETSSNTGELFF. The CDR3 coding sequence is TGTGCCAGCAGCTTAAGAGAGACAAGCTCGAACACCGGGGAGCTGTTTTTT.

The chain couples TRBV18 to TRBJ2-7, with TRBD1 as a possible D gene (5 bases). Germline V gene data show CDR1 as KGHSH and CDR2 as LQKENI. The CDR3 is 15 residues long. The V and J ends lost 4 bases and 2 bases respectively, with 15 bases between them. The CDR3 coding sequence is TGTGCCAGCTCACAACGACAGCGTCTTACCTACGAGCAGTACTTC. Translation gives CASSQRQRLTYEQYF.

The V call is TRBV7-2, the J call TRBJ2-1; TRBD1 agrees at 8 bases. The germline CDR1 and CDR2 sequences are SGHTA and FQGNSA. J gave up 9 bases and V 5 bases, and 12 bases lay outside the gene matches. The CDR3 runs to 15 residues. For the CDR3, the DNA is TGTGCCAGCAGCCGAGGACAGGGCGGCCTAGGTGAGCAGTTCTTC. The encoded protein is CASSRGQGGLGEQFF.

V gene TRBV9 combines with J gene TRBJ1-2; possibly TRBD1 for D (6 bases). Per the germline V gene, CDR1 is SGDLS and CDR2 is YYNGEE. Trimming left V 4 bases short and J 0 bases short, with 16 bases between. The CDR3 spans 16 residues. The CDR3 here is CASSSQTGTANYGYTF. The DNA of the CDR3 is TGTGCCAGCAGCTCCCAGACAGGCACAGCTAACTATGGCTACACCTTC.

The V and J genes are TRBV27 and TRBJ2-2; 7 bases align to TRBD2. The CDR3 runs to 16 residues. V trimming: 2 bases; J trimming: 2 bases; junction bases outside the gene matches: 5. Germline V gene lookup returns CDR1 MNHEY and CDR2 SMNVEV (reference sequence). The CDR3 nucleotides read TGTGCCAGCAGTTTAAGTAGCGGGCTCAACACCGGGGAGCTGTTTTTT. It codes for CASSLSSGLNTGELFF.

This clone has a handful of counts. The V gene is TRBV7-9, the J gene TRBJ1-6; no firm D call. Trimming took 3 bases from V and 7 from J, leaving 7 bases between them. The germline CDR1 and CDR2 sequences are SEHNR and FQNEAQ (reference sequence). The CDR3 extends over 13 amino acids. For the CDR3, the DNA is TGTGCCAGCAGCTTGAAGCCGAATTCACCCCTCCACTTT. Its translation: CASSLKPNSPLHF.

The chain uses TRBV5-8 and TRBJ2-3; D remains unclear. The CDR3 runs 13 residues. From germline, CDR1 is SGHTS and CDR2 YDEGEE. V was pared by 0 bases and J by 12 bases, with 14 bases between. The CDR3 DNA reads TGTGCCAGCAGCTTGGCCGGGTCTGTCTTCCAGTATTTT. Translation gives CASSLAGSVFQYF.

The chain uses TRBV19 and TRBJ2-1, with D possibly being TRBD2 (7 bases). Germline CDR1 is LNHDA and CDR2 is SQIVND (reference sequence). V lost 3 bases, J lost 5 bases, and 26 bases lay in between. The CDR3 totals 19 residues. Here the CDR3 DNA reads TGTGCCAGTAGTATGATAGGGGGGGCGGCCCCGAGTCGGAACAATGAGCAGTTCTTC. It translates to CASSMIGGAAPSRNNEQFF.

The V call is TRBV6-1, the J call TRBJ1-6, with D uncertain. Per the germline V gene, CDR1 is MNHNS and CDR2 is SASEGT. The CDR3 runs to 13 residues. Trimming removed 10 bases from V and 3 bases from J, with 10 bases in between. The CDR3 coding sequence is TGTGCCAACTCTCGGGACTATAATTCACCCCTCCACTTT. The encoded protein is CANSRDYNSPLHF.

The chain combines TRBV7-9 with TRBJ2-5, with a weak D call TRBD1 (6 bases). Trimming took 5 bases from V and 5 from J, leaving 15 bases between them. The germline CDR1 and CDR2 sequences are SEHNR and FQNEAQ (reference sequence). The CDR3 is 14 residues long. The CDR3 protein is CASSVRDTGETQYF. The CDR3 DNA is TGTGCCAGCAGCGTCCGGGACACGGGGGAGACCCAGTACTTC.

This clone was detected only once. The J gene is TRBJ2-1, the V gene TRBV19, with 8 bases that match TRBD2. The CDR3 totals 13 residues. CDR1 and CDR2 (germline): LNHDA, SQIVND (reference sequence). J gave up 9 bases and V 7 bases, and 8 bases lay outside the gene matches. CDR3 in DNA: TGTGCCAGTAACCCGGGCGGGAGGATTGAGCAGTTCTTC. Protein: CASNPGGRIEQFF.

The V call is TRBV6-1, the J call TRBJ2-1, with a possible D match to TRBD1 (6 bases). The CDR3 extends over 12 amino acids. Germline V gene lookup returns CDR1 MNHNS and CDR2 SASEGT. The V end lost 2 bases, the J end lost 8 bases, and 7 bases lay between the germline ends. CDR3 coding DNA: TGTGCCAGCAGTGAAAGGGGGTATGAGCAGTTCTTC. It codes for CASSERGYEQFF.

This clone was counted a single time. The chain couples TRBV4-1 to TRBJ2-2, with D perhaps matching TRBD1 (7 bases). Per germline, CDR1 MGHRA and CDR2 YSYEKL. V lost 1 base, J lost 7 bases, and 19 bases lay in between. The CDR3 length is 17 residues. The DNA for the CDR3 is TGCGCCAGCAGCCAAGGGGGCAGGGGGGTATCAGTCGGGGAGCTGTTTTTT. Amino acid sequence: CASSQGGRGVSVGELFF.

This clone was seen more than once but under ten times. V gene TRBV2 combines with J gene TRBJ1-1; D not resolved. V gave up 9 bases and J gave up 1 base, with 15 bases separating them. Germline V CDR1 and CDR2: SNHLY, FYNNEI. The CDR3 extends over 14 amino acids. The DNA for the CDR3 is TGTGCCAGTCCTATCCGGGGTGGGAACACTGAAGCTTTCTTT. Translating gives CASPIRGGNTEAFF. The variable domain in full, with the rest retrieved from reference TRBV2 and TRBJ1-1, is EPEVTQTPSHQVTQMGQEVILRCVPISNHLYFYWYRQILGQKVEFLVSFYNNEISEKSEIFDDQFSVERPDGSNFTLKIRSTKLEDSAMYFCASPIRGGNTEAFFGQGTRLTVV.